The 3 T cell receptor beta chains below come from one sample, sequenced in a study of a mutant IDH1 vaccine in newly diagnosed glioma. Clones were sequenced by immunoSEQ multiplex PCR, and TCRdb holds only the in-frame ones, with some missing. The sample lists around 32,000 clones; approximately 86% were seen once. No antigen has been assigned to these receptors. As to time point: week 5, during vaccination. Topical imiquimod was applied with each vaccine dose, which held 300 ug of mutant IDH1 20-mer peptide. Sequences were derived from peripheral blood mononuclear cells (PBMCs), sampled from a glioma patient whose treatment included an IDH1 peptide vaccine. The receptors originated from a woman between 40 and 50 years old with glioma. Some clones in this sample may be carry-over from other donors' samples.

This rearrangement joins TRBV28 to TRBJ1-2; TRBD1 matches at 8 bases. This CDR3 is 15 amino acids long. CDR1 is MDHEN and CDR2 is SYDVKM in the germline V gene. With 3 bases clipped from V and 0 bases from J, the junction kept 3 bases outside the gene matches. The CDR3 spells CASSFPGGANYGYTF. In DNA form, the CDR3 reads TGTGCCAGCAGTTTTCCAGGGGGCGCTAACTATGGCTACACCTTC.

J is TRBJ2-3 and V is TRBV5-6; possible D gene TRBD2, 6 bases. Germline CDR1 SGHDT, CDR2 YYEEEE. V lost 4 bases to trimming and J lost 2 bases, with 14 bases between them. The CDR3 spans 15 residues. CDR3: CASSPETGATDTQYF. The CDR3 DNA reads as TGTGCCAGCAGCCCCGAAACGGGAGCCACAGATACGCAGTATTTT.

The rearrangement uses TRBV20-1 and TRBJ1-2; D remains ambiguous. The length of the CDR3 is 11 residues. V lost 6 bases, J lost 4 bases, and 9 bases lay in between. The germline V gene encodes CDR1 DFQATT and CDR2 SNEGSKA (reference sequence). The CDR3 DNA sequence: TGCAGTGCCACCTTGGGCTATGGCTACACCTTC. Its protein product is CSATLGYGYTF.